These 4 T cell receptor beta chains were sequenced from one sample in a study of T cell responses to AZD1222 COVID-19 vaccine. The protocol was immunoSEQ multiplex PCR, while the TCRdb copy is restricted to in-frame clones and leaves out a portion. The table has 100,000 to 150,000 clones, 70% to 90% seen once. The sequences come from peripheral blood, collected on day 0 of AZD1222 vaccination. Receptor source: an adult in good health.

The chain employs TRBV5-4 and TRBJ1-1; D is ambiguous. V dropped 4 bases and J dropped 5 bases, with 12 bases sitting between them. CDR1 and CDR2 from the germline V gene are SGHNT and YYREEE (reference sequence). The CDR3 length is 13 residues. This chain's CDR3 is CASSQERWTEAFF. The CDR3 DNA follows: TGTGCCAGCAGCCAGGAGAGGTGGACTGAAGCTTTCTTT. The full variable domain, with the rest looked up from reference TRBV5-4 and TRBJ1-1, is ETGVTQSPTHLIKTRGQQVTLRCSSQSGHNTVSWYQQALGQGPQFIFQYYREEENGRGNFPPRFSGLQFPNYSSELNVNALELDDSALYLCASSQERWTEAFFGQGTRLTVV.

A single count supports this clone. This chain joins TRBV19 and TRBJ2-1; possible D gene TRBD2, 5 bases. The V gene lost 3 bases and the J gene lost 6 bases, with 12 bases spanning the gap. There are 14 residues in the CDR3. CDR1 and CDR2 (germline): LNHDA, SQIVND (reference sequence). CDR3 amino acids: CASSILRGSNEQFF. The CDR3 DNA reads TGTGCCAGTAGTATCCTCCGAGGGAGCAATGAGCAGTTCTTC. Full variable domain (missing parts from reference TRBV19 and TRBJ2-1): DGGITQSPKYLFRKEGQNVTLSCEQNLNHDAMYWYRQDPGQGLRLIYYSQIVNDFQKGDIAEGYSVSREKKESFPLTVTSAQKNPTAFYLCASSILRGSNEQFFGPGTRLTVL.

This chain joins TRBV7-2 and TRBJ2-1, with 12 nucleotides matching TRBD2. Germline V gene data show CDR1 as SGHTA and CDR2 as FQGNSA. The CDR3 contains 21 residues. Unmatched junction bases numbered 16, after V lost 0 bases and J lost 4 bases. The CDR3 DNA reads TGTGCCAGCAGCTTAGCGGTTTTGCCTAGCGGGAGGGAAACCCCTTACAATGAGCAGTTCTTC. Translation: CASSLAVLPSGRETPYNEQFF. Full variable domain (missing parts from reference TRBV7-2 and TRBJ2-1): GAGVSQSPSNKVTEKGKDVELRCDPISGHTALYWYRQSLGQGLEFLIYFQGNSAPDKSGLPSDRFSAERTGGSVSTLTIQRTQQEDSAVYLCASSLAVLPSGRETPYNEQFFGPGTRLTVL.

This rearrangement joins TRBV5-1 to TRBJ1-1; 8 bases are a match to TRBD1. The V gene's germline CDR1 is SGHRS and CDR2 YFSETQ. V was clipped by 4 bases and J by 3 bases; unmatched bases: 14. This CDR3 spans 17 amino acids. The DNA for the CDR3 is TGCGCCAGCAGCGGGGGGACAGGTCTCTACCGTGACACTGAAGCTTTCTTT. Its translation is CASSGGTGLYRDTEAFF.